This T cell receptor beta chain was sequenced for a study of T cell responses to AZD1222 COVID-19 vaccine. As regards this clone: Its target is unknown.

General study results and limits: In a largely white British group with more females than males, clonal diversity was possibly underestimated. Reportedly, nearly half the spike-specific TCRs target unmutated variant regions.

Germline V lookup: CDR1 SNHLY, CDR2 FYNNEI. The V gene end was trimmed by 11 bases and the J gene end by 7 bases; junction bases not matched to a gene: 9. The CDR3 runs 13 residues. Analysis merged second doses at about 4 or about 12 weeks. Using immunoSEQ multiplex PCR, the repertoire was profiled, and TCRdb retains in-frame clones only, with some absent. There are around 59,000 clones in the sample; 80% to 90% occur only once, and roughly 6.1% lies in the top ten. The receptor's source is an adult who received the AZD1222 COVID-19 vaccine. The chain employs TRBV2 and TRBJ2-2; 8 bases line up with TRBD1. The sample consisted of peripheral blood, taken 28 days after the second AZD1222 dose. In DNA form, the CDR3 reads TGTGCCGGGGGACAGGCTCCCCTCGGGGAGCTGTTTTTT. Its translation is CAGGQAPLGELFF.